One sample yielded the 30 T cell receptor beta chains listed below, sequenced in a study of regulatory T cells in long-lasting Graves disease. Time point meaning: newly diagnosed GD, antithyroid drugs for less than 3 months. Extracted PBMC RNA gave rise to the TCR library. Library construction for TCR beta used iRepertoire HTBI primers and Arm-PCR of CDR3 regions. TCRdb processed the multiplex PCR reads anew with MiXCR; each CDR3 protein has one entry. The profile covers about 430,000 distinct CDR3 sequences, with about 15% appearing a single time and approximately 7.6% taken by the ten largest. The same specimen was also included in a second study, on T cells in Graves' hyperthyroidism and ophthalmopathy.

The sequencing here drew on peripheral blood mononuclear cells (PBMCs), taken at new diagnosis, from a patient treated with antithyroid drugs. All receptors come from a woman aged 40 to 49 with Graves disease.

V is TRBV18 and J is TRBJ2-3, with a possible D match to TRBD2 (6 bases). Trimming shortened V by 4 bases and J by 5 bases, and 16 bases separated the two germline ends. The germline gives CDR1 KGHSH, CDR2 LQKENI. The CDR3 has 15 amino acids. The CDR3 sequence is CASSLHRDSGDTQYF. CDR3 coding DNA: TGTGCCAGCTCACTCCACCGGGACTCAGGAGATACGCAGTATTTT.

V and J are TRBV10-3 and TRBJ2-4; TRBD2 aligns across 8 bases. V gave up 8 bases and J gave up 1 base; unmatched junction bases: 16. Germline-derived CDR1 and CDR2 are ENHRY and SYGVKD. The CDR3 extends over 18 amino acids. The CDR3 DNA follows: TGTGCCATCCACCCCGGTGGTAGCGGGGAGGAGGCCAAAAACATTCAGTACTTC. This translates into CAIHPGGSGEEAKNIQYF.

In its sample, this clonotype was seen many times. V and J are TRBV30 and TRBJ2-7; tentative D call: TRBD1 (5 bases). This CDR3 is 11 amino acids long. Trimming pared 0 bases from V and 5 bases from J, leaving 5 bases between. CDR1 is GTSNPN, CDR2 SVGIG, per germline (reference sequence). CDR3 amino acids: CAWSVGDEQYF. In DNA form, the CDR3 reads TGTGCCTGGAGTGTAGGGGACGAGCAGTACTTC.

The rearrangement uses TRBV11-2 and TRBJ1-4; D possibly corresponds to TRBD1 (6 bases). CDR3 size: 14 residues. Per germline, CDR1 SGHAT and CDR2 FQNNGV. Trimming shortened V by 5 bases and J by 5 bases, and 12 bases separated the two germline ends. DNA for the CDR3: TGTGCCAGCAGCCGCGGACAGCTGAATGAAAAACTGTTTTTT. This encodes CASSRGQLNEKLFF.

This clonotype was detected ten times or more. This chain connects TRBV11-2 to TRBJ2-3, with D possibly matching TRBD2 (6 bases). The germline V gene has CDR1 SGHAT and CDR2 FQNNGV. The CDR3 totals 14 residues. V dropped 10 bases and J dropped 0 bases, with 14 bases sitting between them. This chain's CDR3 is CATRGIPSTDTQYF. For the CDR3, the DNA is TGTGCCACCCGGGGGATTCCTAGCACAGATACGCAGTATTTT.

This clonotype was found many times. This sequence joins TRBV2 and TRBJ2-1; D gene uncertain. CDR3 size: 14 residues. Germline assignment: CDR1 SNHLY and CDR2 FYNNEI. The germline V and J ends were trimmed by 1 base and 2 bases, with 6 bases remaining between them. The CDR3 is CASSEERPYNEQFF. CDR3 nucleotide sequence: TGTGCCAGCAGTGAAGAAAGACCCTACAATGAGCAGTTCTTC.

The chain recombines TRBV15 with TRBJ2-2; no clear D gene. V shed 0 bases and J shed 6 bases, with 11 bases lying between them. The V gene's germline CDR1 is LNHNV and CDR2 YYDKDF (reference sequence). The CDR3 sequence is 15 residues long. CDR3 in DNA: TGTGCCACCAGCAGAGATCTAAGGGTATCCGGGGAGCTGTTTTTT. Translating gives CATSRDLRVSGELFF.

This clonotype was seen at least ten times. The rearrangement links TRBV12-3 or TRBV12-4 to TRBJ2-2; D possibly corresponds to TRBD2 (6 bases). The CDR3 runs 13 residues. The V gene lost 7 bases and the J gene lost 7 bases, with 13 bases spanning the gap. The CDR3 here is CASIPDGGGELFF. The CDR3 bases are TGTGCCAGCATCCCTGACGGGGGCGGGGAGCTGTTTTTT.

This clonotype was seen a few times. A read error may be the cause here, since a much bigger clone is one base away. The rearrangement uses TRBV6-4 and TRBJ2-1, with TRBD1 as a possible D gene (5 bases). Trimming cost V 5 bases and J 11 bases, with 34 bases left between them. This CDR3 is built from 19 residues. Per the germline V gene, CDR1 is MRHNA and CDR2 is SNTAGT. CDR3 sequence: CASSSLETVFPPMVYQQFF. CDR3 in DNA: TGTGCCAGCAGTTCCCTTGAGACAGTTTTCCCCCCGATGGTTTATCAGCAGTTCTTC.

The chain recombines TRBV6-9 with TRBJ2-6; maybe TRBD1 (6 bases). Trimming shortened V by 4 bases and J by 0 bases, and 16 bases separated the two germline ends. Germline values: CDR1 MNHGY, CDR2 SVAAGI. The CDR3 is made up of 18 amino acids. The CDR3 DNA sequence: TGTGCCAGCAGTTCCCCAGGGGCCCGGGGCTCTGGGGCCAACGTCCTGACTTTC. Protein product: CASSSPGARGSGANVLTF.

A remark on this clonotype: A read error may account for a junction end that differs from germline. The rearrangement joins TRBV7-9 to TRBJ2-7, with no clear D. CDR1 is SEHNR and CDR2 is FQNEAQ in the germline V gene (reference sequence). This CDR3 is 12 amino acids long. The CDR3 protein is CACSHTDYEQYF. CDR3 coding DNA: TGTGCCTGCAGCCATACTGACTACGAGCAGTACTTC. Together with reference TRBV7-9 and TRBJ2-7, the CDR3 gives the full variable domain: DTGVSQNPRHKITKRGQNVTFRCDPISEHNRLYWYRQTLGQGPEFLTYFQNEAQLEKSRLLSDRFSAERPKGSFSTLEIQRTEQGDSAMYLCACSHTDYEQYFGPGTRLTVT.

This clonotype has a count of ten or more. The chain has TRBV30 and TRBJ1-6, with 7 bases matching TRBD1. The CDR3 is 14 amino acids. Losses at the gene ends were 3 bases for V and 8 bases for J; bases not matched to a gene: 7. Germline assignment: CDR1 GTSNPN and CDR2 SVGIG (reference sequence). The CDR3 nucleotides read TGTGCCTGGAGGGCGTTAACAGGGGATTCACCCCTCCACTTT. Translation: CAWRALTGDSPLHF.

The table lists this clonotype with a few counts. The rearrangement uses TRBV27 and TRBJ2-2; no firm D call. The CDR3 extends over 14 amino acids. Germline values: CDR1 MNHEY, CDR2 SMNVEV (reference sequence). V lost 4 bases to trimming and J lost 1 base, with 7 bases between them. CDR3 sequence reads: CASSSLRNTGELFF. CDR3 DNA sequence: TGTGCCAGCAGTTCTCTACGGAACACCGGGGAGCTGTTTTTT.

Many counts were recorded for this clonotype. The chain is built from TRBV10-3 and TRBJ2-1, with D possibly being TRBD2 (5 bases). The CDR3 runs 13 residues. The ends were cut back, 8 bases at V and 6 bases at J, with 14 bases in the middle. CDR1 is ENHRY and CDR2 is SYGVKD in the germline V gene. CDR3 loop: CAISRLAGNEQFF. The DNA for the CDR3 is TGTGCCATCTCCAGGCTAGCAGGCAATGAGCAGTTCTTC.

This clonotype was observed a handful of times. This chain connects TRBV5-1 to TRBJ2-1, with 7 bases matching TRBD1. The DNA end is more similar to TRBJ2-5, so the J call may be wrong. The CDR3 length is 14 residues. Germline-derived CDR1 and CDR2 are SGHRS and YFSETQ. The CDR3 reads CASSSDRIQETQYF. CDR3 nucleotides: TGCGCCAGCAGCTCGGACAGGATCCAAGAGACCCAGTACTTC.

This clonotype was recorded once. A clone one base away is much larger, so this may be a read error. The V and J genes are TRBV19 and TRBJ1-2; no clear D. V gave up 6 bases and J gave up 1 base, with 18 bases separating them. The CDR3 sequence is 16 residues long. CDR1 and CDR2 from the germline V gene are LNHDA and SQIVND (reference sequence). CDR3 in amino acids: CASRDAQQILNYGYTF. CDR3 DNA: TGTGCCAGTAGGGATGCTCAACAAATTCTTAACTATGGCTACACCTTC.

The chain joins TRBV5-1 to TRBJ2-5; D is undetermined. Trimming cost V 1 base and J 2 bases, with 6 bases left between them. The germline V gene encodes CDR1 SGHRS and CDR2 YFSETQ. This CDR3 contains 13 residues. The CDR3 loop reads CASSLSTQETQYF. The CDR3 region has the DNA TGCGCCAGCAGCTTGTCGACACAAGAGACCCAGTACTTC.

This clonotype was counted ten times or more. The chain has TRBV7-2 and TRBJ2-2; possible D gene TRBD2, 6 bases. The V gene's germline CDR1 is SGHTA and CDR2 FQGNSA. Trimming stripped 5 bases from V and 3 bases from J, with 13 bases between. The CDR3 is 15 residues long. CDR3 DNA sequence: TGTGCCAGCAGCCAGGTAGCGGATTACACCGGGGAGCTGTTTTTT. Translating gives CASSQVADYTGELFF.

This chain connects TRBV5-6 to TRBJ2-7, with 9 bases lining up with TRBD1. The CDR3 consists of 16 residues. The germline V gene has CDR1 SGHDT and CDR2 YYEEEE. V shed 3 bases, J shed 3 bases, and the junction held 10 bases outside the gene matches. The CDR3, as DNA: TGTGCCAGCAGCTCGGCCACGGGACAGGGTGTCTACGAGCAGTACTTC. It translates to CASSSATGQGVYEQYF.

This clonotype was detected many times. The rearrangement uses TRBV6-1 and TRBJ1-2, with 8 positions matching TRBD1. The V gene end was trimmed by 7 bases and the J gene end by 7 bases; junction bases not matched to a gene: 11. The CDR3 is 14 amino acids. In germline, CDR1 is MNHNS, CDR2 SASEGT. CDR3 coding DNA: TGTGCCAGCACCTTACGGACAGGGTCGGCTGGCTACACCTTC. This translates into CASTLRTGSAGYTF.

This clonotype appeared many times. The gene calls are TRBV7-8 and TRBJ2-4; TRBD1 or TRBD2 may be the D gene (5 bases each). CDR1 is SGHVS, CDR2 FQNEAQ, per germline. The CDR3 runs 17 residues. V lost 1 base and J lost 3, with 16 bases in between. DNA of the CDR3: TGTGCCAGCAGCTTAGGACCTTTGACTGGGGGCAAAAACATTCAGTACTTC. Translated, it gives CASSLGPLTGGKNIQYF.

Many counts were recorded for this clonotype. The chain employs TRBV12-3 or TRBV12-4 and TRBJ1-2; D is perhaps TRBD1 (6 bases). The CDR3 is 16 amino acids. With 1 base removed from V and 6 bases from J, the gap between germline ends came to 18 bases. The CDR3 sequence: CASSLGRGGFVDGYTF. The CDR3, as DNA: TGTGCCAGCAGTTTAGGCAGGGGAGGGTTTGTCGATGGCTACACCTTC.

The chain uses TRBV12-3 or TRBV12-4 and TRBJ2-7, with 7 bases fitting TRBD2. The CDR3 contains 13 residues. Germline trimming cut 6 bases from V and 6 bases from J; bases unmatched to any gene: 8. The CDR3 bases are TGTGCCAGCAGCTCAGCGGGGATCAGCGAGCAGTACTTC. It codes for CASSSAGISEQYF.

This chain connects TRBV11-2 to TRBJ2-5; 7 bases are shared with TRBD1. J gave up 5 bases and V 1 base, and 7 bases lay outside the gene matches. The V gene's germline CDR1 is SGHAT and CDR2 FQNNGV. The CDR3 sequence is 15 residues long. CDR3 coding DNA: TGTGCCAGCAGCTTAGCATTTAGGGGGCGGGAGACCCAGTACTTC. Translating it yields CASSLAFRGRETQYF.

This clonotype was seen ten or more times. This rearrangement joins TRBV11-3 to TRBJ2-7; D is perhaps TRBD1 or TRBD2 (6 bases each). Germline CDR1 SGHNT, CDR2 YENEEA. The V end lost 0 bases, the J end lost 7 bases, and 16 bases lay between the germline ends. This CDR3 comprises 15 residues. CDR3 sequence: CASSLEAGGTREQYF. The CDR3 DNA reads TGTGCCAGCAGCTTAGAGGCCGGGGGCACGAGAGAGCAGTACTTC.

This clonotype has a count of ten or more. The V call is TRBV11-3, the J call TRBJ2-3; 11 positions match TRBD1. V was pared by 4 bases and J by 4 bases, with 4 bases of the junction left unmatched. This CDR3 spans 15 amino acids. Germline-derived CDR1 and CDR2 are SGHNT and YENEEA. CDR3 loop: CASSSKGQGADTQYF. The CDR3 DNA sequence: TGTGCCAGCAGCTCCAAGGGACAGGGGGCAGATACGCAGTATTTT.

This clonotype was detected only a few times. V is TRBV18 and J is TRBJ2-2, with D possibly being TRBD2 (6 bases). V lost 0 bases, J lost 4 bases, and 9 bases lay in between. The germline gives CDR1 KGHSH, CDR2 LQKENI. The CDR3 length is 15 residues. This chain's CDR3 is CASSPPQGGTGELFF. The CDR3 DNA follows: TGTGCCAGCTCACCACCGCAGGGAGGCACCGGGGAGCTGTTTTTT.

This clonotype was seen a few times. The rearrangement links TRBV11-2 to TRBJ2-1; D possibly corresponds to TRBD2 (5 bases). The CDR3 runs 17 residues. Germline lookup yields CDR1 SGHAT and CDR2 FQNNGV. The V end lost 1 base, the J end lost 0 bases, and 13 bases lay between the germline ends. The chain's CDR3 is CASSLVGSASSYNEQFF. CDR3 DNA sequence: TGTGCCAGCAGCTTAGTTGGTAGCGCGAGCTCCTACAATGAGCAGTTCTTC.

J is TRBJ1-1 and V is TRBV20-1, with 9 positions matching TRBD1. Germline V gives CDR1 DFQATT, CDR2 SNEGSKA (reference sequence). The CDR3 spans 14 residues. V shed 2 bases and J 4 bases; nucleotides not matched to a gene: 5. CDR3 loop: CSARKTGGRTEAFF. The CDR3 nucleotides are TGCAGTGCTAGAAAAACAGGGGGCCGCACTGAAGCTTTCTTT.

This chain links TRBV5-1 with TRBJ2-5, with 9 bases that match TRBD1. Germline V gene sequence: CDR1 SGHRS, CDR2 YFSETQ. V lost 0 bases to trimming and J lost 5 bases; unmatched junction nucleotides: 8. CDR3 length equals 16 residues. CDR3 DNA sequence: TGCGCCAGCAGCTTGGCCCTACAGGGGGCGGCTGAGACCCAGTACTTC. Translating it yields CASSLALQGAAETQYF.